The 30 T cell receptor beta chains below all came from one sample that was sequenced in a study of cytomegalovirus exposure and HLA in healthy donors. PCR involved 60 Vbeta and 13 Jbeta primers. Method: immunoSEQ multiplex PCR; TCRdb's copy keeps in-frame clones and lacks some. The sample includes 200,000 or so clones, about 70% of them seen just once. The sequencing sample was made of PBMCs. All receptors derive from a man aged 35-49 years in good health and CMV-seropositive.

The chain recombines TRBV19 with TRBJ2-3; 9 bases agree with TRBD1. With 6 bases clipped from V and 4 bases from J, the junction kept 17 bases outside the gene matches. The CDR3 contains 18 residues. The germline V gene has CDR1 LNHDA and CDR2 SQIVND (reference sequence). CDR3 nucleotides: TGTGCCAGTAGAAAAGGACAGGGGAGAATAATAGTCGCAGATACGCAGTATTTT. Its translation is CASRKGQGRIIVADTQYF.

The CDR3 sequence: CASSLQGSTEAFF. CDR3 nucleotide sequence: TGTGCCAGCAGTTTACAGGGGAGCACTGAAGCTTTCTTT. The rearrangement joins TRBV6-1 to TRBJ1-1; 7 nucleotides match TRBD1. The V and J ends lost 5 bases and 4 bases, in that order; junction bases with no gene match: 4. Germline V gene lookup returns CDR1 MNHNS and CDR2 SASEGT. This CDR3 is built from 13 residues.

The chain joins TRBV6-1 to TRBJ2-1; 7 bases fit TRBD2. Germline V CDR1 and CDR2: MNHNS, SASEGT. The length of the CDR3 is 13 residues. V was pared by 6 bases and J by 6 bases, with 5 bases of the junction left unmatched. The CDR3 bases are TGTGCCAGCAGGATCGGACTAGTCAATGAGCAGTTCTTC. Protein sequence: CASRIGLVNEQFF.

This clone was found a few times. This chain links TRBV19 with TRBJ1-4; D is ambiguous. The CDR3 covers 17 residues. Germline loops: CDR1 LNHDA, CDR2 SQIVND (reference sequence). V gave up 6 bases and J gave up 0 bases, with 17 bases separating them. The CDR3: CASSRNLEVTTNEKLFF. DNA for the CDR3: TGTGCCAGTAGCAGAAACCTTGAAGTAACAACTAATGAAAAACTGTTTTTT.

The CDR3 sequence is CASSLSRDRGQEKLFF. CDR3 nucleotides: TGTGCCAGCAGCTTGAGCCGGGACAGGGGGCAAGAAAAACTGTTTTTT. The genes are TRBV7-9 and TRBJ1-4; 12 bases are shared with TRBD1. J gave up 8 bases and V 3 bases, and 7 bases lay outside the gene matches. The CDR3 totals 16 residues. The germline CDR1 and CDR2 sequences are SEHNR and FQNEAQ (reference sequence).

The rearrangement links TRBV4-3 to TRBJ2-1, with 9 positions matching TRBD2. The germline CDR1 and CDR2 sequences are LGHNA and YSLEER. The CDR3 is 16 residues long. The junction had 6 bases not matched to a gene; V was cut back by 0 bases and J by 6 bases. CDR3 protein: CASSQDTASGVNEQFF. CDR3 in DNA: TGCGCCAGCAGCCAAGATACGGCTAGCGGGGTCAATGAGCAGTTCTTC.

This rearrangement joins TRBV28 to TRBJ2-3; 15 positions match TRBD2. V trimming: 6 bases; J trimming: 1 base; junction bases outside the gene matches: 5. This CDR3 has 17 amino acids. Germline V gene data show CDR1 as MDHEN and CDR2 as SYDVKM. CDR3 region: CASSGTSGGSRTDTQYF. The CDR3 DNA follows: TGTGCCAGCAGCGGGACTAGCGGGGGGTCCCGCACAGATACGCAGTATTTT.

This clone was seen only a few times. This chain connects TRBV6-5 to TRBJ1-1; no clear D gene. The germline V and J ends were trimmed by 10 bases and 6 bases, with 15 bases remaining between them. Germline CDR1 MNHEY, CDR2 SVGAGI. The length of the CDR3 is 12 residues. This CDR3 reads CATESGWAEAFF. The CDR3 DNA is TGTGCCACCGAGTCGGGGTGGGCTGAAGCTTTCTTT.

The V gene is TRBV9, the J gene TRBJ2-2; D remains unclear. CDR1 SGDLS and CDR2 YYNGEE come from the germline V gene. Trimming pared 0 bases from V and 6 bases from J, leaving 18 bases between. The CDR3 covers 17 residues. The CDR3 is CASSVATPGFGPGELFF. CDR3 sequence (DNA): TGTGCCAGCAGCGTAGCTACGCCAGGTTTCGGTCCCGGGGAGCTGTTTTTT. The full variable domain, in which reference TRBV9 and TRBJ2-2 provide the parts outside the CDR3, is DSGVTQTPKHLITATGQRVTLRCSPRSGDLSVYWYQQSLDQGLQFLIQYYNGEERAKGNILERFSAQQFPDLHSELNLSSLELGDSALYFCASSVATPGFGPGELFFGEGSRLTVL.

This clone was observed a handful of times. V usage is TRBV19 and J usage is TRBJ1-6; D is uncertain. V lost 5 bases, J lost 13 bases, and 12 bases lay in between. Germline loops: CDR1 LNHDA, CDR2 SQIVND (reference sequence). The CDR3 length is 12 residues. CDR3 bases: TGTGCCAGTAGTGCCGCCCCCGGGCCCCTCCACTTT. It encodes CASSAAPGPLHF.

The V call is TRBV19, the J call TRBJ1-4; 7 nucleotides line up with TRBD1. This CDR3 has 15 residues. The germline V gene has CDR1 LNHDA and CDR2 SQIVND (reference sequence). V lost 6 bases, J lost 2 bases, and 6 bases stayed unmatched. CDR3 sequence reads: CASRQGLSTNEKLFF. The CDR3 DNA reads TGTGCCAGTAGACAGGGGCTTTCGACTAATGAAAAACTGTTTTTT.

This clone was detected a few times. The V gene is TRBV2, the J gene TRBJ1-1; 7 bases fit TRBD1. CDR3 length: 14 residues. Germline V gives CDR1 SNHLY, CDR2 FYNNEI. V lost 6 bases to trimming and J lost 3 bases; unmatched junction nucleotides: 7. The CDR3 coding sequence is TGTGCCAGCAGCCGACAGGGAACTGACACTGAAGCTTTCTTT. It codes for CASSRQGTDTEAFF.

This clone has more than one count but fewer than ten. V gene TRBV4-1 combines with J gene TRBJ1-2; maybe TRBD1 (6 bases). Germline CDR1 MGHRA, CDR2 YSYEKL. The V and J ends lost 5 bases and 4 bases respectively, with 8 bases between them. The CDR3 extends over 12 amino acids. The CDR3 coding sequence is TGCGCCAGCAGCACAGGGTTCTATGGCTACACCTTC. Amino acids: CASSTGFYGYTF.

J is TRBJ2-7 and V is TRBV5-1; D perhaps matches TRBD1 (6 bases). Germline V CDR1 and CDR2: SGHRS, YFSETQ. Trimming removed 4 bases from V and 6 bases from J, with 17 bases in between. The CDR3 contains 14 residues. The CDR3 DNA sequence: TGCGCCAGCAGCCGGGACACTGCTTTTTCCGAGCAGTACTTC. Amino acids: CASSRDTAFSEQYF.

J is TRBJ2-4 and V is TRBV10-3; TRBD1 aligns across 8 bases. The germline V gene has CDR1 ENHRY and CDR2 SYGVKD. The CDR3 contains 12 residues. V lost 11 bases, J lost 7 bases, and 7 bases stayed unmatched. The CDR3 coding sequence is TGTGCCGCCTCCGGGACAGGTAACATTCAGTACTTC. Its translation is CAASGTGNIQYF.

V gene TRBV7-9 combines with J gene TRBJ1-6, with 7 bases aligning to TRBD1. This CDR3 spans 14 amino acids. Per the germline V gene, CDR1 is SEHNR and CDR2 is FQNEAQ (reference sequence). Unmatched junction bases numbered 3, after V lost 3 bases and J lost 7 bases. CDR3 nucleotide sequence: TGTGCCAGCAGCTTGACAGGGCGAAATTCACCCCTCCACTTT. Its translation: CASSLTGRNSPLHF.

The V gene is TRBV6-4, the J gene TRBJ1-1; a possible D gene is TRBD1 (5 bases). The V end was cut by 4 bases, the J end by 7 bases, with 13 bases between. The CDR3 covers 13 residues. Germline CDR1 and CDR2: MRHNA and SNTAGT. The CDR3 sequence: CASSVSQGGEAFF. The DNA of the CDR3 is TGTGCCAGCAGTGTTTCGCAGGGTGGTGAAGCTTTCTTT.

This clone was seen only a few times. J is TRBJ1-1 and V is TRBV20-1; no clear D gene. The CDR3 runs to 11 residues. The V end was cut by 6 bases, the J end by 4 bases, with 9 bases between. CDR1 is DFQATT, CDR2 SNEGSKA, per germline (reference sequence). Here the CDR3 DNA reads TGCAGTGCAGCAAAAGCCACTGAAGCTTTCTTT. Amino acid sequence: CSAAKATEAFF.

The CDR3 region is CASSPPGTANTEAFF. CDR3 DNA: TGTGCCAGCAGCCCCCCGGGGACAGCGAACACTGAAGCTTTCTTT. The rearrangement links TRBV7-9 to TRBJ1-1; TRBD1 matches at 7 bases. Germline V CDR1 and CDR2: SEHNR, FQNEAQ (reference sequence). V lost 5 bases and J lost 1; bases outside the gene matches: 7. The CDR3 runs 15 residues. Supplemented by reference TRBV7-9 and TRBJ1-1, the full variable domain reads DTGVSQNPRHKITKRGQNVTFRCDPISEHNRLYWYRQTLGQGPEFLTYFQNEAQLEKSRLLSDRFSAERPKGSFSTLEIQRTEQGDSAMYLCASSPPGTANTEAFFGQGTRLTVV.

This clone was detected only once. The chain recombines TRBV19 with TRBJ2-5, with 9 bases that match TRBD1. The J call may be wrong; the DNA end is better matched by TRBJ2-7. The length of the CDR3 is 15 residues. CDR1 and CDR2 (germline): LNHDA, SQIVND (reference sequence). The CDR3 DNA reads as TGTGCCAGTAGTAAGGCTGGACAGGGGAACTACGAGCAGTACTTC. Translation: CASSKAGQGNYEQYF.

The chain employs TRBV21-1 and TRBJ1-1. TRBV21-1 is noted as a pseudogene. The CDR3 is 11 residues long. CDR3 sequence: CASTLDTEAFF. CDR3 bases: TGTGCCAGCACCTTAGACACTGAAGCTTTCTTT.

This clone occurred a few times. This chain links TRBV28 with TRBJ1-2, with 7 bases aligning to TRBD1. Germline V gene data show CDR1 as MDHEN and CDR2 as SYDVKM. V was pared by 4 bases and J by 2 bases, with 7 bases of the junction left unmatched. CDR3 length: 15 residues. This CDR3 is CASSSNRGRNYGYTF. CDR3 nucleotides: TGTGCCAGCAGTTCTAACAGGGGAAGGAACTATGGCTACACCTTC.

The chain combines TRBV2 with TRBJ1-3; unclear D gene. The germline CDR1 and CDR2 sequences are SNHLY and FYNNEI. CDR3 length: 16 residues. Trimming left V 3 bases short and J 5 bases short, with 17 bases between. This CDR3 is CASSDRKTRVRNTIYF. The DNA of the CDR3 is TGTGCCAGCAGTGATCGTAAAACACGGGTTAGAAACACCATATATTTT.

This clone is a singleton in its sample. The rearrangement links TRBV28 to TRBJ2-3; 10 positions match TRBD2. After removal of 11 bases from V and 3 bases from J, the junction contained 8 bases not matched to a gene. Germline V gene sequence: CDR1 MDHEN, CDR2 SYDVKM. This CDR3 has 14 residues. CDR3 region: CAVASGGLTDTQYF. CDR3 DNA: TGTGCCGTAGCTAGCGGGGGCCTAACAGATACGCAGTATTTT.

The V and J genes are TRBV11-2 and TRBJ2-5, with 8 bases aligning to TRBD2. J gave up 1 base and V 2 bases, and 3 bases lay outside the gene matches. Germline V gene data show CDR1 as SGHAT and CDR2 as FQNNGV. The length of the CDR3 is 15 residues. CDR3 loop: CASSLIAGGQETQYF. DNA for the CDR3: TGTGCCAGCAGCTTAATCGCGGGGGGCCAAGAGACCCAGTACTTC.

The rearrangement joins TRBV6-6 to TRBJ2-3; tentative D call: TRBD2 (5 bases). CDR1 and CDR2 from the germline V gene are MNHNY and SVGAGI (reference sequence). V shed 8 bases and J shed 2 bases, with 17 bases lying between them. CDR3 length equals 15 residues. In DNA form, the CDR3 reads TGTGCCAGCGGATCAGCGAGGGTATACACAGATACGCAGTATTTT. This sequence encodes CASGSARVYTDTQYF.

The chain couples TRBV28 to TRBJ2-5; 14 nucleotides align to TRBD2. V shed 3 bases, J shed 12 bases, and the junction held 0 bases outside the gene matches. This CDR3 contains 12 residues. The germline V gene encodes CDR1 MDHEN and CDR2 SYDVKM. The DNA for the CDR3 is TGTGCCAGCAGTTTGACTAGCGGGGGGGAGTACTTC. Translating gives CASSLTSGGEYF.

V and J are TRBV5-4 and TRBJ2-7, with D perhaps matching TRBD1 (5 bases). V shed 1 base and J shed 2 bases, with 7 bases lying between them. The CDR3 covers 13 residues. Germline V gene sequence: CDR1 SGHNT, CDR2 YYREEE (reference sequence). The CDR3 sequence is CASSLQGTYEQYF. In DNA form, the CDR3 reads TGTGCCAGCAGCTTGCAGGGTACCTACGAGCAGTACTTC.

V is TRBV4-1 and J is TRBJ2-3; a possible D gene is TRBD2 (7 bases). The ends were cut back, 4 bases at V and 1 base at J, with 18 bases in the middle. The CDR3 loop spans 17 amino acids. Germline V gene sequence: CDR1 MGHRA, CDR2 YSYEKL. The CDR3 region is CASSLAGALDRTDTQYF. The CDR3 DNA follows: TGCGCCAGCAGCCTCGCGGGGGCCCTGGATCGCACAGATACGCAGTATTTT.

The chain couples TRBV4-2 to TRBJ2-3, with D possibly being TRBD2 (6 bases). Trimming took off 0 bases at V and 0 bases at J, with 7 bases between the two ends. This CDR3 is 15 amino acids long. CDR1 is LGHNA and CDR2 is YNFKEQ in the germline V gene. The CDR3 sequence is CASSQERGSTDTQYF. CDR3 nucleotides: TGTGCCAGCAGCCAAGAGCGGGGAAGCACAGATACGCAGTATTTT.